This entry lists 21 T cell receptor beta chains sequenced from one sample in a study of cytomegalovirus exposure and HLA in healthy donors. Data came from immunoSEQ multiplex PCR; TCRdb stores just in-frame clones and leaves some out. The table shows approximately 260,000 clones, with about 86% occurring only once. Sample: PBMCs. These receptors all come from a young woman in good health and CMV-seronegative.

This clone was picked up one time. V is TRBV10-2 and J is TRBJ2-2; the D is unclear. CDR1 is WSHSY and CDR2 is SAAADI in the germline V gene. The germline V and J ends were trimmed by 6 bases and 8 bases, with 10 bases remaining between them. The CDR3 runs to 12 residues. CDR3 nucleotide sequence: TGCGCCAGCAGGCCGACTGCTGGGGAGCTGTTTTTT. It translates to CASRPTAGELFF.

This chain joins TRBV5-1 and TRBJ2-2, with 10 positions matching TRBD1. Germline V gene sequence: CDR1 SGHRS, CDR2 YFSETQ. V dropped 0 bases and J dropped 5; count of bases not matched to a gene: 4. The CDR3 is 16 amino acids. CDR3 nucleotides: TGCGCCAGCAGCTTGGGACGGACAGGGGGGACCGGGGAGCTGTTTTTT. Translated: CASSLGRTGGTGELFF.

The chain combines TRBV7-2 with TRBJ1-2; D ambiguous. V shed 2 bases and J shed 6 bases, with 16 bases lying between them. Germline V gene sequence: CDR1 SGHTA, CDR2 FQGNSA. The CDR3 loop spans 15 amino acids. CDR3 protein: CASSLQYGVFDGYTF. The CDR3 coding sequence is TGTGCCAGCAGCTTACAATACGGGGTCTTCGATGGCTACACCTTC.

The chain joins TRBV4-3 to TRBJ1-2, with a tentative D call TRBD1 (6 bases). Germline assignment: CDR1 LGHNA and CDR2 YSLEER. This CDR3 spans 14 amino acids. Trimming took off 0 bases at V and 5 bases at J, with 10 bases between the two ends. The CDR3 DNA reads as TGCGCCAGCAGCCAAGATATAGGGGGTTATGGCTACACCTTC. It specifies CASSQDIGGYGYTF.

This sequence joins TRBV6-1 and TRBJ1-2; TRBD1 matches 10 bases. Per germline, CDR1 MNHNS and CDR2 SASEGT. The CDR3 runs 14 residues. The V and J ends lost 4 bases and 8 bases, in that order; junction bases with no gene match: 7. The CDR3 reads CASSAPGQGKGYTF. For the CDR3, the DNA is TGTGCCAGCAGTGCCCCGGGACAGGGGAAGGGCTACACCTTC.

The genes are TRBV5-1 and TRBJ2-1; TRBD2 aligns across 12 bases. The CDR3 consists of 17 residues. Trimming cost V 4 bases and J 0 bases; bases outside gene matches: 5. In germline, CDR1 is SGHRS, CDR2 YFSETQ. In nucleotides, the CDR3 is TGCGCCAGCAGCCCCCGGACTAGCGGGGCCTCCTACAATGAGCAGTTCTTC. Residues: CASSPRTSGASYNEQFF.

The chain combines TRBV4-3 with TRBJ2-6, with 7 bases that match TRBD2. The CDR3 totals 16 residues. Germline V CDR1 and CDR2: LGHNA, YSLEER. V was pared by 1 base and J by 2 bases, with 2 bases of the junction left unmatched. CDR3 loop: CASSQVAGAGANVLTF. Here the CDR3 DNA reads TGCGCCAGCAGCCAAGTCGCGGGGGCTGGGGCCAACGTCCTGACTTTC.

The V and J genes are TRBV27 and TRBJ1-1; D is unclear. Germline V gives CDR1 MNHEY, CDR2 SMNVEV (reference sequence). Trimming cost V 3 bases and J 5 bases, with 22 bases left between them. The CDR3 loop spans 17 amino acids. CDR3 region: CASSFASSSRPRTEAFF. CDR3 DNA: TGTGCCAGCAGTTTTGCTTCATCGTCCCGCCCGCGGACTGAAGCTTTCTTT.

The chain carries TRBV7-9 and TRBJ1-1; weak D call: TRBD1 (6 bases). Germline loops: CDR1 SEHNR, CDR2 FQNEAQ (reference sequence). The CDR3 covers 12 residues. V was clipped by 2 bases and J by 7 bases, with 8 bases between them. The CDR3 spells CASSLQQGEAFF. The CDR3 DNA follows: TGTGCCAGCAGCTTACAACAGGGTGAAGCTTTCTTT.

V is TRBV4-2 and J is TRBJ2-5, with a weak D call TRBD1 (6 bases). CDR3 size: 14 residues. V was shortened by 1 base and J by 8 bases, with 14 bases between the two germline ends. Germline V gene lookup returns CDR1 LGHNA and CDR2 YNFKEQ. The CDR3 DNA sequence: TGTGCCAGCAGCCAAGGCCAGGGGCGACTCACCCAGTACTTC. Protein product: CASSQGQGRLTQYF.

The chain employs TRBV6-5 and TRBJ2-1, with D possibly TRBD2 on 6 matching bases. Trimming stripped 9 bases from V and 8 bases from J, with 20 bases between. CDR3 size: 14 residues. Germline CDR1 and CDR2: MNHEY and SVGAGI. The CDR3 nucleotides are TGTGCCAGACCGGGCGGGGTAGAGAGTGATGAGCAGTTCTTC. Residues: CARPGGVESDEQFF.

The chain carries TRBV28 and TRBJ1-1, with 9 bases that match TRBD1. The trim removed 6 bases at V and 4 bases at J, leaving 6 bases unmatched. Germline V lookup: CDR1 MDHEN, CDR2 SYDVKM. This CDR3 has 14 residues. The CDR3 DNA is TGTGCCAGCAGAGAGGACAGGGGCGGCACTGAAGCTTTCTTT. Protein product: CASREDRGGTEAFF.

This chain links TRBV18 with TRBJ2-7; D is unresolved. The V and J ends lost 3 bases and 0 bases respectively, with 9 bases between them. The CDR3 contains 14 residues. Germline CDR1 KGHSH, CDR2 LQKENI. The CDR3 nucleotides are TGTGCCAGCTCACCGGGCAGTTCCTCCTACGAGCAGTACTTC. Translated: CASSPGSSSYEQYF.

The rearrangement uses TRBV30 and TRBJ1-2; no definite D call. The CDR3 consists of 14 residues. CDR1 GTSNPN and CDR2 SVGIG come from the germline V gene (reference sequence). V lost 0 bases and J 4 bases, leaving 12 bases between the germline ends. Here the CDR3 reads CAWSVPTRSYGYTF. The CDR3 bases are TGTGCCTGGAGTGTACCCACAAGGAGCTATGGCTACACCTTC.

This sequence joins TRBV6-5 and TRBJ1-4; 7 nucleotides line up with TRBD1. The CDR3 covers 15 residues. Germline V CDR1 and CDR2: MNHEY, SVGAGI. V was pared by 2 bases and J by 6 bases, with 6 bases of the junction left unmatched. The CDR3 region is CASSYQGGLYEKLFF. CDR3 sequence (DNA): TGTGCCAGCAGTTACCAGGGGGGTTTGTATGAAAAACTGTTTTTT.

The J gene is TRBJ1-6, the V gene TRBV7-9, with TRBD1 as a possible D gene (5 bases). Germline V gene data show CDR1 as SEHNR and CDR2 as FQNEAQ (reference sequence). The CDR3 totals 15 residues. The V and J ends lost 7 bases and 8 bases respectively, with 18 bases between them. DNA of the CDR3: TGTGCCAGCAACCAAGCGGGCAGGGCCCATTCACCCCTCCACTTT. It translates to CASNQAGRAHSPLHF.

This chain connects TRBV5-1 to TRBJ1-1; TRBD1 matches 7 bases. Germline V gene sequence: CDR1 SGHRS, CDR2 YFSETQ. The CDR3 length is 15 residues. The trim removed 3 bases at V and 0 bases at J, leaving 5 bases unmatched. CDR3 sequence (DNA): TGCGCCAGCAGCTGGGGGGACAGCCTGAACACTGAAGCTTTCTTT. Its translation: CASSWGDSLNTEAFF.

The chain joins TRBV7-9 to TRBJ2-7, with D unclear. CDR3 size: 14 residues. Germline V gene lookup returns CDR1 SEHNR and CDR2 FQNEAQ (reference sequence). V was shortened by 1 base and J by 1 base, with 8 bases between the two germline ends. The CDR3 nucleotides are TGTGCCAGCAGCTTAGTAGGAGAGTCCTACGAGCAGTACTTC. It codes for CASSLVGESYEQYF.

CDR3 protein: CASSQGPGTGSNEKLFF. For the CDR3, the DNA is TGCGCCAGCAGCCAAGGCCCTGGGACAGGAAGTAATGAAAAACTGTTTTTT. This chain joins TRBV4-1 and TRBJ1-4, with TRBD1 matching 8 bases. Germline loops: CDR1 MGHRA, CDR2 YSYEKL. V lost 1 base and J lost 4; bases outside the gene matches: 8. This CDR3 comprises 17 residues.

The J gene is TRBJ1-3, the V gene TRBV7-9; no firm D call. This CDR3 contains 16 residues. Trimming pared 2 bases from V and 1 base from J, leaving 12 bases between. Germline loops: CDR1 SEHNR, CDR2 FQNEAQ (reference sequence). The CDR3 DNA reads TGTGCCAGCAGCTTACTGATCCAGGCATCTGGAAACACCATATATTTT. This codes for CASSLLIQASGNTIYF.

The V call is TRBV25-1, the J call TRBJ1-2; D is possibly TRBD1 (6 bases). The CDR3 has 16 amino acids. Germline V lookup: CDR1 MGHDK, CDR2 SYGVNS. The ends were cut back, 3 bases at V and 4 bases at J, with 18 bases in the middle. The CDR3 DNA sequence: TGTGCCAGCAGTGACCGCGGACAGAAGGGTGGCTATGGCTACACCTTC. This gives the protein CASSDRGQKGGYGYTF.